Listed below are T cell receptor beta chains from one sample, sequenced in a study of blood T cell repertoires in COVID-19. The table came from immunoSEQ multiplex PCR; TCRdb's copy has only in-frame clones and leaves some out. The data show 350,000 to 550,000 clones, around 89% seen once. Specimen: peripheral blood. The receptor source for this set is a woman in her thirties with acute or convalescent COVID-19. The CDR3 runs from the conserved cysteine through the conserved F or W. D genes are given only for firm matches. Clone size is shown for a subset of rows, as once, few, many or a class of expanded clone.

d_call	v_call	clone_size	j_call	cdr3_nt	cdr3_aa
NA	TRBV18	NA	TRBJ1-2	TGTGCCAGCTCACCCCCCTTGACAGCGGGGTTCTATGGCTACACCTTC	CASSPPLTAGFYGYTF
NA	TRBV30	NA	TRBJ1-2	TGTGCCTGGAGTGGGGCCGCCTATGGCTACACCTTC	CAWSGAAYGYTF
TRBD1	TRBV10-1	NA	TRBJ2-1	TGCGCCAGCAGTGAGCAGATCTCAGGACAGGGCAATGAGCAGTTCTTC	CASSEQISGQGNEQFF
NA	TRBV4-2	NA	TRBJ2-5	TGTGCCAGCAGCCAAGATCAATTGCGGGCAGAGACCCAGTACTTC	CASSQDQLRAETQYF
NA	TRBV15	NA	TRBJ1-1	TGTGCCACCAGCAGAGATCTGGGGACAAGGAACACTGAAGCTTTCTTT	CATSRDLGTRNTEAFF
TRBD2	TRBV7-9	NA	TRBJ2-3	TGTGCCAGCAGCTATGGGACTAGCGGGGGTCGCGCAGATACGCAGTATTTT	CASSYGTSGGRADTQYF
NA	TRBV18	NA	TRBJ2-1	TGTGCCAGCTCACCAGAAGCGCAGGGCTCCTACAATGAGCAGTTCTTC	CASSPEAQGSYNEQFF
TRBD1	TRBV5-4	NA	TRBJ1-5	TGTGCCAGCAGCTCGACCAAACCAGGGGGCGATCAGCCCCAGCATTTT	CASSSTKPGGDQPQHF
TRBD1	TRBV11-2	NA	TRBJ2-5	TGTGCCAGCGGAGACAGGGGAGAGACCCAGTACTTC	CASGDRGETQYF
TRBD1	TRBV9	NA	TRBJ1-4	TGTGCCAGCAGCGCCTCGACAGGGGTGTCATCTAATGAAAAACTGTTTTTT	CASSASTGVSSNEKLFF
NA	TRBV20-1	NA	TRBJ1-2	TGCAGTGCTACCGACAAGTATGGCTACACCTTC	CSATDKYGYTF
TRBD2	TRBV10-1	NA	TRBJ2-7	TGCGCCAGCAGTGAGTCCTCGCCGTTTGTAGGGGGACTAGGTGGATACGAGCAGTACTTC	CASSESSPFVGGLGGYEQYF
TRBD1	TRBV24-1	NA	TRBJ2-6	TGTGCCACCAGCGCCACGGGACAGAAGGGCTCTGGGGCCAACGTCCTGACTTTC	CATSATGQKGSGANVLTF
NA	TRBV16	NA	TRBJ1-3	TGTGCCAGCAGCCCGTACCGGGACACGATAATCCAGGCGCTCTCTGGAAACACCATATATTTT	CASSPYRDTIIQALSGNTIYF
TRBD2	TRBV11-2	NA	TRBJ2-7	TGTGCCAGCGGACGACAACTAGCGGGGGTCCACGAGCAGTACTTC	CASGRQLAGVHEQYF
NA	TRBV4-1	NA	TRBJ2-7	TGCGCCAGCAGCCCCCAGGTTGGCTACGAGCAGTACTTC	CASSPQVGYEQYF
TRBD1	TRBV28	NA	TRBJ1-1	TGTGCCAGCAGTCCGAACCCAGACAGGGAGCAGCTTTGGGCTTTCTTT	CASSPNPDREQLWAFF
NA	TRBV7-3	NA	TRBJ2-3	TGTGCCAGCAGCATAAATAGCGCAGATACGCAGTATTTT	CASSINSADTQYF
NA	TRBV12-1	NA	TRBJ1-2	TGTGCCAGCAGGGGGGGCCGACCAGGGGGCTATGGCTACACCTTC	CASRGGRPGGYGYTF
TRBD2	TRBV5-3	NA	TRBJ2-2	TGTGCCAGAAGCTGGGTAGCGGGGCCGGTAGCCGGGGAGCTGTTTTTT	CARSWVAGPVAGELFF
NA	TRBV14	NA	TRBJ1-5	TGTGCCAGCAGCCGTTATGGGAGCAACTTTGATCAGCCCCAGCATTTT	CASSRYGSNFDQPQHF
NA	TRBV6-5	NA	TRBJ1-2	TGTGCCAGCTACAAATTTAATGGTGGCTACACCTTC	CASYKFNGGYTF
NA	TRBV4-1	NA	TRBJ1-4	TGCGCCAGCAGCCATAGTCCTCATAGAGAAAAACTGTTTTTT	CASSHSPHREKLFF
NA	TRBV28	NA	TRBJ2-3	TGTGCCACCAAACTAGCTTTGGATACGCAGTATTTT	CATKLALDTQYF
NA	TRBV6-5	NA	TRBJ1-2	TGTGCCAGCAGCTCGGAGGGGTATGGCTACACCTTC	CASSSEGYGYTF
NA	TRBV14	few	TRBJ1-1	TGTGCCAGCAGCCAAGTGGGAGAGGGCACTGAAGCTTTCTTT	CASSQVGEGTEAFF
NA	TRBV13	NA	TRBJ1-4	TGTGCCAGCAGCTTAGCTAGGGGCCGTGATGAAAAACTGTTTTTT	CASSLARGRDEKLFF
NA	TRBV6-5	NA	TRBJ1-5	TGTGCCAGCATGAGTCACAGATTGTACAATCAGCCCCAGCATTTT	CASMSHRLYNQPQHF
TRBD2	TRBV30	NA	TRBJ2-1	TGTGCCTTGCGAGCGGGGGGTTCCTACAATGAGCAGTTCTTC	CALRAGGSYNEQFF
TRBD2	TRBV5-1	NA	TRBJ2-3	TGCGCCAGCAGCTTGGGAGAGCGGGGGTTCACAGATACGCAGTATTTT	CASSLGERGFTDTQYF
NA	TRBV24-1	once	TRBJ2-1	TGTGCCACCAGTGATCCTAGTCTTGACAGTCCGACGTACAATGAGCAGTTCTTC	CATSDPSLDSPTYNEQFF
NA	TRBV19	NA	TRBJ1-4	TGTGCCAGTAAGTTGAGCGGAGATAATGAAAAACTGTTTTTT	CASKLSGDNEKLFF
NA	TRBV5-4	few	TRBJ2-5	TGTGCCAGCAGCTCATACGCGGCGGAGACCCAGTACTTC	CASSSYAAETQYF
NA	TRBV6-5	NA	TRBJ2-5	TGTGCCAGCAGTAGGATACGCGGAGAGACCCAGTACTTC	CASSRIRGETQYF
NA	TRBV18	NA	TRBJ1-6	TGTGCCAGCTCACCCGGGCAGGGCAATTCACCCCTCCACTTT	CASSPGQGNSPLHF
TRBD1	TRBV24-1	once	TRBJ1-5	TGTGCCACCAGTGCCAGAGCGACAGGGGGGAATCAGCCCCAGCATTTT	CATSARATGGNQPQHF